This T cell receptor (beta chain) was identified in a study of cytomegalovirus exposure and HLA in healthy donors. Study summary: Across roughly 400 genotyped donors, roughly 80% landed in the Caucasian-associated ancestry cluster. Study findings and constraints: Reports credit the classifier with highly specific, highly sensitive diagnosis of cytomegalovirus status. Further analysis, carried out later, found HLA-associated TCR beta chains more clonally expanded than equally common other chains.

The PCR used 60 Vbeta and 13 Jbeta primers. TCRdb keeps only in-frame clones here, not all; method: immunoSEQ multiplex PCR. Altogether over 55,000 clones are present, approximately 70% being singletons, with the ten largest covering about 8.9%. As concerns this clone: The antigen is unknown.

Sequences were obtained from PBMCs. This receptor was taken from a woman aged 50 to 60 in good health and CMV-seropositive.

The CDR3 loop reads CASSPQDINTGELFF. The CDR3 DNA is TGTGCCAGCAGCCCCCAGGACATTAACACCGGGGAGCTGTTTTTT. V usage is TRBV9 and J usage is TRBJ2-2, with D tentatively TRBD1 (5 bases). V lost 4 bases and J lost 2, with 12 bases in between. This CDR3 is 15 amino acids long. Germline CDR1 and CDR2: SGDLS and YYNGEE. Full variable domain (outside the CDR3, taken from reference TRBV9 and TRBJ2-2): DSGVTQTPKHLITATGQRVTLRCSPRSGDLSVYWYQQSLDQGLQFLIQYYNGEERAKGNILERFSAQQFPDLHSELNLSSLELGDSALYFCASSPQDINTGELFFGEGSRLTVL.